The 20 T cell receptor beta chains listed next were all sequenced from one sample in a study of T cells after posttransplantation cyclophosphamide. Controls had myeloablative marrow grafts with methotrexate and calcineurin inhibitor, sampled at 1 year. The data were produced by immunoSEQ multiplex PCR, yet TCRdb's version contains in-frame clones alone and is incomplete. The table includes about 22,000 clones, roughly nine tenths detected once. Sequencing used PBMCs, obtained after an allogeneic stem cell transplant with a calcineurin inhibitor and methotrexate. All receptors derive from a female patient aged 50-59 years who received an allogeneic stem cell transplant from an unrelated donor, was CMV-positive, and had chronic GVHD only. Some T cells may be provided by the graft donor.

The rearrangement links TRBV28 to TRBJ1-5; D remains unclear. Trimming left V 3 bases short and J 2 bases short, with 14 bases between. The V gene's germline CDR1 is MDHEN and CDR2 SYDVKM. CDR3 size: 16 residues. The DNA of the CDR3 is TGTGCCAGCAGTTTCCCTCCGGAGGGAGGCAATCAGCCCCAGCATTTT. Encoded protein: CASSFPPEGGNQPQHF.

In regard to this clone: The same CDR3 can be traced to other DNA sequences in this sample. This chain joins TRBV2 and TRBJ2-1; 10 bases align to TRBD1. This CDR3 spans 15 amino acids. Germline-derived CDR1 and CDR2 are SNHLY and FYNNEI. The V segment lost 5 bases and the J segment 3 bases; nucleotides outside the gene matches: 4. CDR3 bases: TGTGCCAGCAGTCAGGACAGGGGGAACTACAATGAGCAGTTCTTC. Its protein is CASSQDRGNYNEQFF.

J is TRBJ1-4 and V is TRBV2, with D uncertain. In germline, CDR1 is SNHLY, CDR2 FYNNEI. CDR3 size: 16 residues. V lost 6 bases and J 0 bases, leaving 14 bases between the germline ends. CDR3 sequence: CASRALGRATNEKLFF. CDR3 bases: TGTGCCAGCAGGGCCCTGGGGAGGGCAACTAATGAAAAACTGTTTTTT.

The chain joins TRBV27 to TRBJ2-3, with D possibly TRBD2 on 6 matching bases. Germline values: CDR1 MNHEY, CDR2 SMNVEV (reference sequence). This CDR3 spans 15 amino acids. V lost 4 bases and J 0 bases, leaving 11 bases between the germline ends. CDR3 sequence: CASSSAGTSTDTQYF. CDR3 bases: TGTGCCAGCAGTTCTGCGGGAACTAGCACAGATACGCAGTATTTT.

This clone was detected only a few times. This sequence joins TRBV27 and TRBJ1-6, with 7 positions matching TRBD1. The germline gives CDR1 MNHEY, CDR2 SMNVEV (reference sequence). J lost 8 bases, V lost 4 bases, and 8 bases had no gene match. This CDR3 comprises 15 residues. As DNA, the CDR3 is TGTGCCAGCAGTTATTGGGACAGAGAATATTCACCCCTCCACTTT. As protein: CASSYWDREYSPLHF.

The chain couples TRBV7-6 to TRBJ2-7; 9 positions agree with TRBD2. Germline V gene data show CDR1 as SGHVS and CDR2 as FNYEAQ. The CDR3 runs 15 residues. J gave up 3 bases and V 5 bases, and 8 bases lay outside the gene matches. This chain's CDR3 is CASSLTSGADYEQYF. The CDR3 DNA sequence: TGTGCCAGCAGCCTGACTAGCGGAGCAGACTACGAGCAGTACTTC. The full variable domain, with the rest looked up from reference TRBV7-6 and TRBJ2-7, is GAGVSQSPRYKVTKRGQDVALRCDPISGHVSLYWYRQALGQGPEFLTYFNYEAQQDKSGLPNDRFSAERPEGSISTLTIQRTEQRDSAMYRCASSLTSGADYEQYFGPGTRLTVT.

J is TRBJ2-7 and V is TRBV7-3, with D tentatively TRBD2 (6 bases). Germline lookup yields CDR1 SGHTA and CDR2 FQGTGA. Trimming cost V 2 bases and J 4 bases, with 15 bases left between them. The CDR3 is made up of 15 amino acids. For the CDR3, the DNA is TGTGCCAGCAGCTTAGGGAGCGGGCCCAGATACGAGCAGTACTTC. This codes for CASSLGSGPRYEQYF.

The chain recombines TRBV28 with TRBJ2-7; 7 bases agree with TRBD2. With V trimmed by 2 bases and J by 3 bases, 13 bases remained unmatched. CDR1 is MDHEN, CDR2 SYDVKM, per germline. This CDR3 is 17 amino acids long. CDR3 nucleotides: TGTGCCAGCAGTTTACCAAGCGGGGACGGGCTACTCTACGAGCAGTACTTC. Its protein product is CASSLPSGDGLLYEQYF.

The rearrangement uses TRBV9 and TRBJ1-1, with D unclear. CDR1 and CDR2 (germline): SGDLS, YYNGEE. CDR3 length equals 13 residues. The V end lost 2 bases, the J end lost 3 bases, and 8 bases lay between the germline ends. CDR3 loop: CASSVGDDTEAFF. Here the CDR3 DNA reads TGTGCCAGCAGCGTCGGAGACGACACTGAAGCTTTCTTT. Based on the CDR3 plus reference TRBV9 and TRBJ1-1, the full variable domain is DSGVTQTPKHLITATGQRVTLRCSPRSGDLSVYWYQQSLDQGLQFLIQYYNGEERAKGNILERFSAQQFPDLHSELNLSSLELGDSALYFCASSVGDDTEAFFGQGTRLTVV.

This clone was recorded once. J is TRBJ1-5 and V is TRBV28; no firm D call. Germline V CDR1 and CDR2: MDHEN, SYDVKM. The CDR3 extends over 13 amino acids. V was cut by 11 bases and J by 3 bases, with 14 bases left in between. The CDR3 sequence is CASSPVPNQPQHF. CDR3 DNA: TGTGCCTCAAGTCCGGTGCCCAATCAGCCCCAGCATTTT.

In DNA form, the CDR3 reads TGTGCCAGCACCCCGGAAGCGAATACCTCTGGGGCCAACGTCCTGACTTTC. Its protein is CASTPEANTSGANVLTF. The chain links TRBV11-3 to TRBJ2-6; D is undetermined. Looked up from germline, CDR1 is SGHNT and CDR2 is YENEEA. This CDR3 contains 17 residues. The V end was cut by 7 bases, the J end by 0 bases, with 16 bases between. Filled out from reference TRBV11-3 and TRBJ2-6, the complete variable domain reads EAGVVQSPRYKIIEKKQPVAFWCNPISGHNTLYWYLQNLGQGPELLIRYENEEAVDDSQLPKDRFSAERLKGVDSTLKIQPAELGDSAVYLCASTPEANTSGANVLTFGAGSRLTVL.

V is TRBV7-2 and J is TRBJ2-3, with 11 bases matching TRBD2. In germline, CDR1 is SGHTA, CDR2 FQGNSA. The CDR3 covers 16 residues. The V gene end was trimmed by 0 bases and the J gene end by 10 bases; junction bases not matched to a gene: 9. CDR3 region: CASSLAFSGRVGAQYF. The CDR3 nucleotides are TGTGCCAGCAGCTTAGCATTTAGCGGGAGGGTCGGTGCGCAGTATTTT.

The chain employs TRBV27 and TRBJ2-7; D is unclear. V gave up 5 bases and J gave up 3 bases, with 11 bases separating them. CDR1 MNHEY and CDR2 SMNVEV come from the germline V gene (reference sequence). The CDR3 totals 13 residues. CDR3 amino acids: CASSNLPLYEQYF. The CDR3 coding sequence is TGTGCCAGCAGTAATCTCCCACTCTACGAGCAGTACTTC.

V gene TRBV27 combines with J gene TRBJ2-7; 9 positions agree with TRBD2. Germline CDR1 is MNHEY and CDR2 is SMNVEV (reference sequence). J was trimmed by 3 bases and V by 0 bases; bases with no gene match: 6. This CDR3 has 16 residues. In DNA, the CDR3 is TGTGCCAGCAGTTTATCGTCGGGACTAGCTATCTACGAGCAGTACTTC. Its translation: CASSLSSGLAIYEQYF.

This chain connects TRBV5-1 to TRBJ2-6; 10 bases line up with TRBD1. This CDR3 region has 18 residues. V was pared by 4 bases and J by 0 bases, with 7 bases of the junction left unmatched. CDR1 is SGHRS, CDR2 YFSETQ, per germline. CDR3 in amino acids: CASSEPGQGYSGANVLTF. In DNA, the CDR3 is TGCGCCAGCAGCGAACCGGGACAGGGGTACTCTGGGGCCAACGTCCTGACTTTC.

The rearrangement uses TRBV5-6 and TRBJ2-7, with a tentative D call TRBD2 (5 bases). CDR1 SGHDT and CDR2 YYEEEE come from the germline V gene. V was cut by 2 bases and J by 7 bases, with 13 bases left in between. This CDR3 region has 13 residues. The CDR3: CASSFEGVGEQYF. The CDR3 DNA reads as TGTGCCAGCAGCTTTGAGGGTGTCGGGGAGCAGTACTTC.

The chain uses TRBV6-6 and TRBJ2-5, with 9 positions matching TRBD2. The V gene's germline CDR1 is MNHNY and CDR2 SVGAGI (reference sequence). With V trimmed by 2 bases and J by 5 bases, 3 bases remained unmatched. The CDR3 has 14 amino acids. The CDR3 DNA is TGTGCCAGCAGTTACAACGCGGGAGGGGAGACCCAGTACTTC. Amino acids: CASSYNAGGETQYF.

This rearrangement joins TRBV19 to TRBJ1-2, with 7 bases that match TRBD1. Germline assignment: CDR1 LNHDA and CDR2 SQIVND (reference sequence). This CDR3 region has 15 residues. Germline trimming cut 5 bases from V and 0 bases from J; bases unmatched to any gene: 6. In DNA, the CDR3 is TGTGCCAGTAGTGGGGCCGGGACAGCTAACTATGGCTACACCTTC. This gives the protein CASSGAGTANYGYTF.

V usage is TRBV6-6 and J usage is TRBJ2-1; D uncertain. From germline, CDR1 is MNHNY and CDR2 SVGAGI (reference sequence). Trimming stripped 7 bases from V and 2 bases from J, with 6 bases between. The CDR3 loop spans 12 amino acids. The CDR3 region has the DNA TGTGCCAGCAATGTAGCCTACAATGAGCAGTTCTTC. As protein: CASNVAYNEQFF.

This rearrangement joins TRBV4-1 to TRBJ2-7, with 11 nucleotides matching TRBD2. This CDR3 contains 15 residues. Looked up from germline, CDR1 is MGHRA and CDR2 is YSYEKL. Germline trimming cut 0 bases from V and 7 bases from J; bases unmatched to any gene: 5. CDR3: CASSQDRLAGGEQYF. Here the CDR3 DNA reads TGCGCCAGCAGCCAAGATAGGCTAGCGGGAGGAGAGCAGTACTTC.